A single sample gave rise to the 5 T cell receptor beta chains below, sequenced in a study of CD8+CD57+ T cells in acquired aplastic anemia (dated by TCRdb to 2016 to 2018). The reads were generated on an Illumina HiSeq 2000. TCR beta VDJ combination and CDR3 sequence profiling used genomic DNA as the template. The public reads were reprocessed in TCRdb via fastp at Q25 and MiXCR, keeping in-frame beta chains. Rows matching on CDR3 protein sequence are summarized as one entry with the most common DNA and genes. Within this sample are 300,000 or so distinct CDR3 sequences, with roughly three fifths of them counted one time only. Jointly, the top ten make up 8% of the sample. Sequenced material: sorted CD4+, CD8+, or CD8+CD57+ T cells (not recorded which) from PBMCs. These receptors originate from a human donor with severe aplastic anemia or a healthy control (not recorded which).

V and J are TRBV19 and TRBJ2-5; no firm D call. The germline V gene has CDR1 LNHDA and CDR2 SQIVND (reference sequence). V was pared by 2 bases and J by 5 bases, with 9 bases between. The CDR3 loop spans 13 amino acids. CDR3 in amino acids: CASSIYPRETQYF. CDR3 in DNA: TGTGCCAGTAGTATATACCCTCGGGAGACCCAGTACTTC.

The chain uses TRBV5-1 and TRBJ2-3, with 8 bases matching TRBD2. The CDR3 has 16 amino acids. Germline V gives CDR1 SGHRS, CDR2 YFSETQ. With 5 bases clipped from V and 6 bases from J, the junction kept 14 bases outside the gene matches. The CDR3 loop is CASSLNSQPGGDTQYF. DNA of the CDR3: TGCGCCAGCAGTCTAAACAGCCAGCCGGGGGGGGATACGCAGTATTTT.

The rearrangement links TRBV19 to TRBJ1-1, with 7 bases matching TRBD1. The length of the CDR3 is 16 residues. Germline V gene lookup returns CDR1 LNHDA and CDR2 SQIVND (reference sequence). The J segment lost 1 base and the V segment lost 1 base, leaving 6 bases of the junction unmatched. The CDR3 DNA sequence: TGTGCCAGTAGTATAGGGACAGGAAAGAGGAACACTGAAGCTTTCTTT. It is translated as CASSIGTGKRNTEAFF.

The CDR3: CASSFRRISPLHF. In DNA, the CDR3 is TGTGCCAGCAGCTTCCGACGGATTTCACCCCTCCACTTT. The gene calls are TRBV7-9 and TRBJ1-6; D ambiguous. V was trimmed by 3 bases and J by 9 bases, leaving 9 bases between them. Germline V lookup: CDR1 SEHNR, CDR2 FQNEAQ (reference sequence). The CDR3 sequence is 13 residues long.

The V gene is TRBV20-1, the J gene TRBJ2-1; 7 bases fit TRBD2. CDR1 is DFQATT and CDR2 is SNEGSKA in the germline V gene (reference sequence). Germline trimming cut 3 bases from V and 6 bases from J; bases unmatched to any gene: 8. This CDR3 contains 14 residues. CDR3 in amino acids: CSASRSGFFNEQFF. CDR3 nucleotide sequence: TGCAGTGCTAGCCGTAGCGGGTTCTTCAATGAGCAGTTCTTC.